This T cell receptor beta chain appears in the sequencing data of a study of CD8 T cells in ankylosing spondylitis. Comment on this clonotype: What it binds is not known.

TCRdb re-called the 5' RACE reads with MiXCR, one entry per CDR3 protein. The table has about 700,000 distinct CDR3 sequences, around 17% seen once. The CDR3 runs 14 residues. Germline lookup yields CDR1 ENHRY and CDR2 SYGVKD. Trimming removed 10 bases at V and 4 bases at J, with 16 bases between. Study results and caveats: Among TCR beta sequences, a motif of several highly homologous variants appeared characteristic of ankylosing spondylitis blood.

The chain joins TRBV10-3 to TRBJ1-4; D not certain. The TCR was taken from a male donor with ankylosing spondylitis. The specimen sequenced was blood, either unsorted or a sorted T cell fraction (not recorded which). The CDR3 sequence: CATTDRGINEKLFF. The CDR3 nucleotides read TGTGCCACCACCGATCGGGGAATTAATGAAAAACTGTTTTTT.